The rows below give T cell receptor beta chains drawn from one sample of a study of T cell responses to AZD1222 COVID-19 vaccine. Generated by immunoSEQ multiplex PCR, the TCRdb table keeps only in-frame clones and is missing some. This sample has 100,000 to 150,000 clones, with approximately 90% found just once. The sample here was peripheral blood, taken on day 0 of AZD1222 vaccination. The receptors were gathered from an adult in good health. The conserved cysteine and the conserved F or W are not part of the CDR3 here.

v_call	j_call	cdr3_aa
TRBV10-3	TRBJ1-1	AISESRGPNTEAF
TRBV28	TRBJ2-1	ASGTTGLEQF
TRBV5-1	TRBJ2-3	ASTFSGTGDLGGTQY
TRBV7-9	TRBJ1-1	ASSGTGGGYTEAF
TRBV25-1	TRBJ2-3	ASSDQGRTDTQY
TRBV2	TRBJ2-5	ASSEEYAETQY
TRBV6-5	TRBJ2-7	ASSYRTGKLYEQY
TRBV6-5	TRBJ1-6	ASSRPGRATPLH
TRBV2	TRBJ2-1	ASSLTGRGGNEQF
TRBV6-5	TRBJ2-3	ASSYGGRSDTQY
TRBV9	TRBJ2-1	ASSVRLADNEQF
TRBV5-6	TRBJ2-3	ASSLAMDGLTDTQY
TRBV23-1	TRBJ1-5	AGGGQGAAGNQPQH
TRBV7-2	TRBJ2-3	ASSFLERNTQY
TRBV29-1	TRBJ2-3	SVYQGPEGDTQY
TRBV10-1	TRBJ2-2	ASSDLVGDTTGELF
TRBV28	TRBJ2-1	ASSSAAGGQGNEQF
TRBV9	TRBJ2-7	ASSATGMGYEQY
TRBV27	TRBJ2-2	ASSLQGNLARGELF
TRBV9	TRBJ2-3	ASSVEGGQATDTQY
TRBV10-3	TRBJ1-2	AITIDRGNYAGGYT
TRBV23-1	TRBJ2-2	ASRPRSGNEDTGELF
TRBV27	TRBJ1-5	ASSPEDSNQPQH
TRBV30	TRBJ1-5	AWSGGDSGNQPQH
TRBV11-1	TRBJ1-1	ASSNPGNTEAF
TRBV10-3	TRBJ1-5	AISGSGAGHQPQH
TRBV5-4	TRBJ1-1	ASRSGAQNTEAF
TRBV30	TRBJ1-4	AWSVDARTSLF
TRBV7-9	TRBJ1-5	ASSLNQPQH
TRBV7-2	TRBJ2-2	ASSLAGTYANTGELF
TRBV6-5	TRBJ2-7	ASSYSSQDVYEQY
TRBV5-1	TRBJ2-7	ASNYVAGATYEQY
TRBV2	TRBJ2-2	ASSEGGTSLGRELF
TRBV10-2	TRBJ2-1	ASRGTSGVYNEQF
TRBV28	TRBJ1-1	ASSPGGGLPEAF
TRBV2	TRBJ1-6	ASSERGLGNSPLH
TRBV24-1	TRBJ1-5	ATSDAGTSYQPQH
TRBV27	TRBJ2-7	ASSLLQGRGEQY
TRBV19	TRBJ2-5	ASSIAGTSGGRTQY
TRBV11-2	TRBJ2-7	ASSPLKRTDPYEQY
TRBV12-3/TRBV12-4	TRBJ2-2	ASSPGLSGELF
TRBV28	TRBJ2-1	ASSLFFLGRGFKGEQF
TRBV6-2/TRBV6-3	TRBJ2-1	ASSPPRARGNEQF
TRBV23-1	TRBJ1-4	ASSVWGETEKLF
TRBV5-1	TRBJ2-6	ASSSSGSAGANVLT
TRBV7-2	TRBJ2-3	ASSPSPGTRVADTQY
TRBV30	TRBJ2-7	AWSSPREQY
TRBV4-2	TRBJ1-2	ASSQETGREGGYT